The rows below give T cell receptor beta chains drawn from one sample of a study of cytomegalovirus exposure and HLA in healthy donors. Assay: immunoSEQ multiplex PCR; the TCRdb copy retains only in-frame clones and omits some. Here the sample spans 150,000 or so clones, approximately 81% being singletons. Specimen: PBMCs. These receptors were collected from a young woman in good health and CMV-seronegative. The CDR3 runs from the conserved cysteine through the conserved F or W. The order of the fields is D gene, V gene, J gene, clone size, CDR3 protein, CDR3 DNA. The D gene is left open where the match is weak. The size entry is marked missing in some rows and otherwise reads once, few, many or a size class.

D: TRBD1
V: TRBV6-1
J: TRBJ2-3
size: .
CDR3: CASGRDRGTDTQYF
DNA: TGTGCCAGCGGGAGGGACAGGGGAACAGATACGCAGTATTTT

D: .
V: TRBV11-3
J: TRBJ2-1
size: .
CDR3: CASSLFQGSYNEQFF
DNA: TGTGCCAGCAGCTTATTCCAGGGTTCCTACAATGAGCAGTTCTTC

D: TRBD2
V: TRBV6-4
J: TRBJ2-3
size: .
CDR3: CASSGSGSSDTQYF
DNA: TGTGCCAGCAGTGGTAGCGGGAGCTCAGATACGCAGTATTTT

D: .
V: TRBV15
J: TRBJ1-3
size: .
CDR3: CATSRDQSSGNTIYF
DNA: TGTGCCACCAGCAGAGATCAGTCCTCTGGAAACACCATATATTTT

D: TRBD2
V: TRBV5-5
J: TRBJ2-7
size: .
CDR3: CASSFRAGSSYEQYF
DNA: TGTGCCAGCAGCTTTAGAGCGGGATCCTCCTACGAGCAGTACTTC

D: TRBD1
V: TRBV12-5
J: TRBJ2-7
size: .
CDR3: CASGGTRGISYEQYF
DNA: TGTGCTAGTGGTGGAACCAGGGGGATCTCCTACGAGCAGTACTTC

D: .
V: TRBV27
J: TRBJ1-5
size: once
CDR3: CASSKPGRSQPQHF
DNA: TGTGCCAGCAGTAAGCCGGGAAGAAGTCAGCCCCAGCATTTT

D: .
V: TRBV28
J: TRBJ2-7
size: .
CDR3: CAGSSVSSYEQYF
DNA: TGTGCCGGTTCTAGCGTAAGCTCCTACGAGCAGTACTTC

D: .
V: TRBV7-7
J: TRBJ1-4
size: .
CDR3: CASSLTRGAGEKLFF
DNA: TGTGCTAGCAGCCTCACGCGGGGGGCCGGAGAAAAACTGTTTTTT

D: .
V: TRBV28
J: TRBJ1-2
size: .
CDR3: CASSMTVLPADGYTF
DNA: TGTGCCAGCAGTATGACAGTCCTACCGGCGGATGGCTACACCTTC

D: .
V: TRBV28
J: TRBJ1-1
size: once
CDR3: CASSFVNTEAFF
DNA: TGTGCCAGCAGTTTCGTGAACACTGAAGCTTTCTTT

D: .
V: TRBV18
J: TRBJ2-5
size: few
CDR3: CASSPLGRQETQYF
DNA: TGTGCCAGCTCACCTTTGGGGCGACAAGAGACCCAGTACTTC

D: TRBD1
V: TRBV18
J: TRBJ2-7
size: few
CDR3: CASSPKPGTGGDEQYF
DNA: TGTGCCAGCTCACCGAAGCCCGGGACAGGGGGCGACGAGCAGTACTTC

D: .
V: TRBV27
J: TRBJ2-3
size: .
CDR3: CASSRRQTSTDTQYF
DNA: TGTGCCAGCAGCAGAAGACAAACTAGCACAGATACGCAGTATTTT

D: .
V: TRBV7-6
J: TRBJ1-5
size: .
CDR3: CASSPGVSNQPQHF
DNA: TGTGCCAGCAGCCCAGGGGTCAGCAATCAGCCCCAGCATTTT